This T cell receptor beta chain was found in a study of spatial heterogeneity in lung cancer (dated by TCRdb to the late 2010s). In terms of the full investigation: The donors were 65 to 85 patients from the lung TRACERx cohort who had early-stage, untreated non-small cell lung cancer. Follow-up PBMC samples were sequenced whenever available, and the median time to follow-up was about 23 months after resection. Beta-chain transcripts were consistently detected in greater numbers than alpha-chain transcripts, which likely reflected higher beta-chain transcript abundance. In the raw uncorrected reads, each unique combination of TCR and UMI appeared more than ten times on average. The study quantitatively compared TCR alpha and beta repertoires across multiple tumor regions, matched nontumor lung and blood in non-small cell lung cancer. TCR repertoire features were related to nonsynonymous mutation counts determined by whole-exome sequencing of tumor tissue. Both alpha and beta chains were TCR-sequenced in 210 or so tumor regions, under 70 matched nontumor lung samples and around 50 PBMC samples obtained at surgery. The paper's findings and limits, for the study overall: Only 13 to 15 patients were included in comparisons of baseline and follow-up blood repertoires. Additional single-cell paired TCR alpha and beta sequencing was considered necessary to confirm, at a functional level, the hypothesis that regional TCRs recognize regional mutations. Ubiquitous expanded tumor TCRs showed up in blood more often at tumor resection than at routine follow-up.

The receptor library was made with 5' RACE. TCRdb shows the sequencer as NextSeq 500. To allow correction of PCR and sequencing errors, the TCR library protocol tagged every TCR cDNA molecule with a unique molecular identifier. The original methods were these. TCR identification, UMI-based error correction and CDR3 extraction were all carried out with Decombinator tools. Expanded TCRs were defined as those above a frequency of 2 per 1,000, corresponding to the top 1% of the tumor frequency distribution. Rényi diversity was computed with the R vegan package after subsampling each repertoire 100 times to 5,000 TCRs. CDR3 similarity networks were built from amino acid triplet string-kernel similarity, with CDR3s being connected when pairwise similarity was above 0.82. TCRdb reran the public reads through fastp at Q25 and MiXCR, keeping productive beta chains. Every CDR3 protein is listed once, alongside the most common genes and DNA of its rows. TCRdb's processing, not the study's, gives the V and J calls here. The sample data list about 87,000 distinct CDR3 sequences, and 15% to 20% of these were observed just once. The top ten clones comprise just over 20% of the sample.

This clonotype was detected a few times. The target of this receptor is not known. No much larger clone is present one base from it, and per-base qualities are unavailable. This sample's time point label indicates: blood at routine non-recurrence follow-up after resection. Whole RNA extracted from tumor and nontumor lung tissue, or from cryopreserved PBMC samples, was used for TCR sequencing without cell sorting. Only patients with enough RNA available from two or more tumor regions were chosen for TCR sequencing. The material was PBMCs, obtained at follow-up. This clonotype was sampled from a male donor with early-stage non-small cell lung cancer.

The DNA reads TGTGCCTGGAGTCAGGGGCGTGGTAGTCAGCCCCAGCATTTT. It translates as CAWSQGRGSQPQHF. The sequence is built from TRBV30 and TRBJ1-5, with TRBD1 perhaps the D gene, on 6 matching bases. Measured from the cysteine to the phenylalanine, the CDR3 is 14 residues long. The read is trimmed to its CDR3 DNA, 42 bases read in frame from base 1. The germline V gene (reference sequence) yields GTSNPN for CDR1 and SVGIG for CDR2. Deletion took 2 bases off V and 6 bases off J, with a span of 14 bases between the germline ends.